The rows below give T cell receptor beta chains drawn from one sample of a study of T-cell memory formation after mild COVID-19. TCRdb used MiXCR to reprocess the 5' RACE reads, holding one entry per CDR3 protein. The repertoire holds some 64,000 distinct CDR3 sequences, with about a tenth as singletons. Sequencing input: PBMCs or a T cell subset sorted from them (not recorded which). The receptor set was obtained from a man aged 18 to 29 who had mild COVID-19 (a few samples of this study predate the infection). Cell type and time point are not known. CDR3s include the opening cysteine and the closing phenylalanine or tryptophan. The order of the fields is clone size, V gene, D gene, J gene, CDR3 protein, CDR3 DNA. D genes are given only for firm matches. A clone size is listed for some rows: how often the clone was seen (once, few, many), or a class if it is expanded.

.	TRBV20-1	.	TRBJ2-3	CSAREGSHLDTQYF	TGCAGTGCTAGAGAAGGGAGCCACCTGGATACGCAGTATTTT
few	TRBV5-5	.	TRBJ2-1	CASSFSGYPYNEQFF	TGTGCCAGCAGCTTTTCAGGGTATCCCTACAATGAGCAGTTCTTC
many	TRBV6-2/TRBV6-3	TRBD1	TRBJ2-1	CASSPRQGHEQFF	TGTGCCAGCAGTCCCCGACAGGGGCATGAGCAGTTCTTC
many	TRBV7-8	TRBD1	TRBJ2-2	CASSLRQGTAGELFF	TGTGCCAGCAGCTTACGACAGGGTACGGCCGGGGAGCTGTTTTTT
few	TRBV15	.	TRBJ2-3	CATSRTTASADTQYF	TGTGCCACCAGCAGAACGACTGCGTCCGCGGATACGCAGTATTTT
.	TRBV7-2	TRBD1	TRBJ2-7	CASSARTGVYEQYF	TGTGCCAGCAGCGCTCGGACAGGGGTCTACGAGCAGTACTTC
.	TRBV6-6	.	TRBJ1-6	CASSAGGPYNSPLHF	TGTGCCAGCAGTGCGGGGGGCCCCTATAATTCACCCCTCCACTTT
.	TRBV18	TRBD1	TRBJ2-7	CASSPTGAVNEQYF	TGTGCCAGCTCACCCACAGGGGCGGTGAACGAGCAGTACTTC
once	TRBV12-3/TRBV12-4	.	TRBJ2-5	CASRYRASFGETQYF	TGTGCCAGCCGATACAGGGCTAGCTTCGGAGAGACCCAGTACTTC
many	TRBV5-1	.	TRBJ2-7	CASRFHFYEQYF	TGCGCCAGCAGGTTCCATTTCTACGAGCAGTACTTC
.	TRBV6-6	.	TRBJ1-6	CASSLPPDGRVGSPLHF	TGTGCCAGCAGCCTACCCCCTGACGGCAGGGTGGGTTCACCCCTCCACTTT
.	TRBV7-9	TRBD2	TRBJ2-1	CASSSGLANNEQFF	TGTGCCAGCAGCTCGGGACTAGCGAACAATGAGCAGTTCTTC
.	TRBV7-2	.	TRBJ2-7	CASSLDSGYYEQYF	TGTGCCAGCAGCTTAGACAGCGGCTACTACGAGCAGTACTTC